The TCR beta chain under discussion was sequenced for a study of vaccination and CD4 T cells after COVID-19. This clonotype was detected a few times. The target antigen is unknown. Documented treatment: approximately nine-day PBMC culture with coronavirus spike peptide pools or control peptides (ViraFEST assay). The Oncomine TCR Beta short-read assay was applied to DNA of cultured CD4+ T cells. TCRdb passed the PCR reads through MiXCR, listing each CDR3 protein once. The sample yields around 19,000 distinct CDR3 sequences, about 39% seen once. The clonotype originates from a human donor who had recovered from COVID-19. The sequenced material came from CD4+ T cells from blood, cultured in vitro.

In nucleotides, the CDR3 is TGTGCCAGCAGTGATTGGGTGGGACAGGGGGCGTCTGGCTACACCTTC. As protein: CASSDWVGQGASGYTF. The chain combines TRBV25-1 with TRBJ1-2, with 12 bases fitting TRBD1. Germline V gene lookup returns CDR1 MGHDK and CDR2 SYGVNS. The CDR3 is made up of 16 amino acids. Germline trimming cut 3 bases from V and 7 bases from J; bases unmatched to any gene: 9.